This T cell receptor (beta chain) was sequenced during a study of monozygotic twins with inflammatory bowel disease. The study's findings and limits: Different subtypes (of T cells) could not be told apart from one another.

Details on this clonotype: Antigen: not known.

Per individual sample, eight separate reactions were used to make cDNA. Each UMI harboured a 6-nucleotide sample barcode and was appended via template switching. For each CDR3 protein, TCRdb gives one entry from its re-call of the 5' RACE reads, without DNA. This sample's table has under 130,000 distinct CDR3 sequences. Sequences were obtained from blood. The source of this sequence is a human donor with ulcerative colitis or Crohn's disease, or a healthy co-twin of an affected twin (not recorded which).

The CDR3 is CASSLAGPGETQYF. The chain combines TRBV7-2 with TRBJ2-5; TCRdb outputs TRBD1, but without DNA this stays unchecked. This CDR3 contains 14 residues. Germline lookup yields CDR1 SGHTA and CDR2 FQGNSA.